The clone carrying this TCR beta chain came up many times. This specimen comes from a study of CD8 T cells in ankylosing spondylitis. Via MiXCR, TCRdb re-called the 5' RACE reads, giving one row per CDR3 protein. The table records roughly 86,000 distinct CDR3 sequences, roughly 10% of them present only once. Trimming took 3 bases from V and 4 from J; bases not matched to a gene: 3. CDR1 and CDR2 from the germline V gene are SGHRS and YFSETQ. The CDR3 spans 14 residues. Sequenced sample: blood, either unsorted or a sorted T cell fraction (not recorded which). This TCR was sampled from a male donor with ankylosing spondylitis or in good health (not recorded which). The V call is TRBV5-1, the J call TRBJ2-2, with 7 nucleotides matching TRBD2. CDR3 coding DNA: TGCGCCAGCAGCTCGGGACTATCCACCGGGGAGCTGTTTTTT. Translation gives CASSSGLSTGELFF. The variable domain in full, completed from reference TRBV5-1 and TRBJ2-2, reads KAGVTQTPRYLIKTRGQQVTLSCSPISGHRSVSWYQQTPGQGLQFLFEYFSETQRNKGNFPGRFSGRQFSNSRSEMNVSTLELGDSALYLCASSSGLSTGELFFGEGSRLTVL.